This T cell receptor beta chain stems from a study of blood T cells in healthy people across ages. Germline CDR1 SGHDN, CDR2 FVKESK. The CDR3 covers 15 residues. A J-beta primer mix and a sample-barcoded 5' primer were used in a second PCR of about 6 to 12 cycles. TCRdb reprocessed the 5' RACE reads with MiXCR, giving one entry per CDR3 protein. The data contain around 900,000 distinct CDR3 sequences, 51% of them seen just once; the ten biggest clones take up 20% to 25%. A word on this clonotype: Germline and junction disagree at one end, which may indicate a read error.

The sequence came from a woman aged 55-70 years in good health. This chain connects TRBV14 to TRBJ2-2; D ambiguous. The specimen was blood. The CDR3 region has the DNA TGTGCCAGCAAGCCAAACGGGCCGAAGACCGGGGAGCTGTTTTTT. It encodes CASKPNGPKTGELFF.